The rows below give T cell receptor beta chains drawn from one sample of a study of cytomegalovirus exposure and HLA in healthy donors. Measured with immunoSEQ multiplex PCR; TCRdb has only the in-frame clones, and not every one. The sample carries about 120,000 clones, 75% to 90% recorded once. Source material: PBMCs. These receptors were taken from a man aged 30 to 45 in good health and CMV-seronegative. Each CDR3 is given with its conserved first and last residue. A D gene is named only where the DNA matches it firmly. The size of a clone is reported for some rows only, either as once, few or many, or as a class for expanded clones.

V gene	J gene	clone size	D gene	CDR3 protein	CDR3 DNA
TRBV5-5	TRBJ2-7	few	TRBD1	CASRPGQGGKEGVYEQYF	TGTGCCAGCAGACCTGGACAGGGTGGGAAAGAAGGGGTCTACGAGCAGTACTTC
TRBV7-6	TRBJ2-2	NA	TRBD2	CASSPRGSGGAGTGELFF	TGTGCCAGCAGCCCTAGGGGAAGCGGGGGGGCCGGCACCGGGGAGCTGTTTTTT
TRBV7-9	TRBJ1-1	NA	TRBD1	CASSLGGQGVSFF	TGTGCCAGCAGCTTAGGGGGACAGGGTGTGTCTTTCTTT
TRBV6-4	TRBJ2-7	NA	NA	CASSEAPDTYEQYF	TGTGCCAGCAGCGAAGCTCCCGATACCTACGAGCAGTACTTC
TRBV30	TRBJ2-7	NA	NA	CAWSGQISYEQYF	TGTGCCTGGAGTGGGCAAATCTCCTACGAGCAGTACTTC
TRBV6-5	TRBJ2-2	NA	TRBD1	CASSGQGSTGELFF	TGTGCCAGCAGTGGACAGGGGAGCACCGGGGAGCTGTTTTTT
TRBV19	TRBJ1-4	NA	TRBD1	CASSRDRVEKLFF	TGTGCCAGTAGTCGGGACAGGGTGGAAAAACTGTTTTTT
TRBV5-1	TRBJ2-2	NA	NA	CASSGTGTSNTGELFF	TGCGCCAGCAGCGGTACCGGGACATCGAACACCGGGGAGCTGTTTTTT
TRBV5-6	TRBJ1-1	once	NA	CASSLGGRLNTEAFF	TGTGCCAGCAGCTTGGGGGGGCGGCTGAACACTGAAGCTTTCTTT
TRBV7-8	TRBJ1-6	NA	TRBD1	CASSLLTGGSYNSPLHF	TGTGCCAGCAGCTTGTTGACAGGGGGCTCCTATAATTCACCCCTCCACTTT